The sequence of this TCR beta chain was determined in a study of regulatory T cells in long-lasting Graves disease. The ends were cut back, 0 bases at V and 1 base at J, with 3 bases in the middle. The CDR3 is 13 residues long. In germline, CDR1 is KGHDR, CDR2 SFDVKD. Relying on iRepertoire HTBI primers and Arm-PCR of CDR3 regions, the team built TCR beta libraries. One entry per CDR3 protein results from TCRdb running MiXCR on the multiplex PCR reads. The sample lists approximately 400,000 distinct CDR3 sequences; 14% to 15% were seen once. Time point meaning: newly diagnosed GD, antithyroid drugs for less than 3 months. The TCR library was prepared using RNA isolated from PBMCs. At least ten counts were recorded for this clonotype. The data also belong to a second study, concerning T cells in Graves' hyperthyroidism and ophthalmopathy.

The sample in question was peripheral blood mononuclear cells (PBMCs), obtained at new diagnosis, from a patient treated with antithyroid drugs. The J gene is TRBJ2-7, the V gene TRBV24-1; the D is unclear. This receptor was obtained from a woman between 25 and 40 years old with Graves disease. The chain's CDR3 is CATSDLRSYEQYF. The CDR3 DNA follows: TGTGCCACCAGTGATTTGAGGTCCTACGAGCAGTACTTC.